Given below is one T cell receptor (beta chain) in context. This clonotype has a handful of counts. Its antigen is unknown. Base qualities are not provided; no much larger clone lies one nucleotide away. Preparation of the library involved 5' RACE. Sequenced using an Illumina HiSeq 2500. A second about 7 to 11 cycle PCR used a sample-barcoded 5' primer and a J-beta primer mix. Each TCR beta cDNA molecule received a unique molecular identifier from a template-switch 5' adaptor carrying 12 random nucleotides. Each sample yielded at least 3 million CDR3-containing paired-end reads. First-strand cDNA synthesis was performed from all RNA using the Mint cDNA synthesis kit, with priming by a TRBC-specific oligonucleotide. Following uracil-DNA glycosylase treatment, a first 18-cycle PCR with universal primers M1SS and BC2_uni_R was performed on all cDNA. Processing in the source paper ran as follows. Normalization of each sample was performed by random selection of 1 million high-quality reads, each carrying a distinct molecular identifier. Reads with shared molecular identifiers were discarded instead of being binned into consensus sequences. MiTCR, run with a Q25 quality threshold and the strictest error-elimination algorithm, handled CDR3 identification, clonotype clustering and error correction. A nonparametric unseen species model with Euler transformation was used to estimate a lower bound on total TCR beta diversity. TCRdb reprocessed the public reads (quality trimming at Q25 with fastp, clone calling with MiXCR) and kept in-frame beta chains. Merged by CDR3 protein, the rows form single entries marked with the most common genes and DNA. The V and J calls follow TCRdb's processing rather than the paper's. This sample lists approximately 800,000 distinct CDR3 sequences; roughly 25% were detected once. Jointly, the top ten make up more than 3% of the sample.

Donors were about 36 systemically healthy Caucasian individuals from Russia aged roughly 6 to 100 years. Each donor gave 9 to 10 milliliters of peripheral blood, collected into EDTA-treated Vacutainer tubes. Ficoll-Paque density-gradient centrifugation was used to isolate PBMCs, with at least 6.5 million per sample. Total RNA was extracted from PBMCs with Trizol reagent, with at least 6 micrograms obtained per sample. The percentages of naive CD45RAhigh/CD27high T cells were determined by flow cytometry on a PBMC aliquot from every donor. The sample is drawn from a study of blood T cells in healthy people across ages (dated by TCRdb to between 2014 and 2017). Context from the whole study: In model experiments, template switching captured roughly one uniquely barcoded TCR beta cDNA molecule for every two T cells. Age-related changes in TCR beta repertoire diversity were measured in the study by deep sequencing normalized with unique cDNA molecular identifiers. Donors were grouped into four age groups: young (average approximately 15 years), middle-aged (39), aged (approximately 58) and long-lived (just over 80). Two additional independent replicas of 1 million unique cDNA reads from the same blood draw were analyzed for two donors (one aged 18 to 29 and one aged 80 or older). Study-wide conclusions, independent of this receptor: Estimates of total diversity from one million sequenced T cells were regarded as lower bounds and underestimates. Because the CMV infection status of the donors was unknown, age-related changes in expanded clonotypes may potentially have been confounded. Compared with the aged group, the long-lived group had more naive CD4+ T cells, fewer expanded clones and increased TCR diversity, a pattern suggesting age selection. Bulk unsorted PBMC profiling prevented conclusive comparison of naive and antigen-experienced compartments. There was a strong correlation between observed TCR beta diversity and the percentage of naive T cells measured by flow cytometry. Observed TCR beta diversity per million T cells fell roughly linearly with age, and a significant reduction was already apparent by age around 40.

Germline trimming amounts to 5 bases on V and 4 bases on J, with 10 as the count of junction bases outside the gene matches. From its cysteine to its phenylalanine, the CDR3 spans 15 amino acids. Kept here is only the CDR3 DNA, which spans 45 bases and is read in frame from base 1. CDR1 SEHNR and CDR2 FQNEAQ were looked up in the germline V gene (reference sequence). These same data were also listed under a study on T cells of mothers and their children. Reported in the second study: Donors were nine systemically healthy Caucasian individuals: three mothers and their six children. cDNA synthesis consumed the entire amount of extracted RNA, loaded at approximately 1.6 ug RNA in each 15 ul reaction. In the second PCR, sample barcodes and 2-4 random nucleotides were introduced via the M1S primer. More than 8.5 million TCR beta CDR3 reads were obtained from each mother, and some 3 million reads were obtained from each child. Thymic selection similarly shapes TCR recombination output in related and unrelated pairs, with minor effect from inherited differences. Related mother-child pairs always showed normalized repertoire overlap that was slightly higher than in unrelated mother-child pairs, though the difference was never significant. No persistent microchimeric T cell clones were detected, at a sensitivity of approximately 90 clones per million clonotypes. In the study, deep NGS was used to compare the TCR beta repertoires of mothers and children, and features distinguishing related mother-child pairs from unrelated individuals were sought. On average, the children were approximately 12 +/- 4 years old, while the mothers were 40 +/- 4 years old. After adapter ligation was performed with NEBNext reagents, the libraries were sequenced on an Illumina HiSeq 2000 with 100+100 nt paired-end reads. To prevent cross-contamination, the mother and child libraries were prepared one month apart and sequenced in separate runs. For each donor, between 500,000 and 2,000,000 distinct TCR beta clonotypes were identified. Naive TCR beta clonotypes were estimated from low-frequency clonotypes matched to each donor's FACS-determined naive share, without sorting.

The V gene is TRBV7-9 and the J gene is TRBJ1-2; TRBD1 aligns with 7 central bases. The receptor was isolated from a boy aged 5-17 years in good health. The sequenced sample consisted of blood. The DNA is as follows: TGTGCCAGCAGCCCCCGACAGGGATCGGTCTATGGCTACACCTTC. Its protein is CASSPRQGSVYGYTF.